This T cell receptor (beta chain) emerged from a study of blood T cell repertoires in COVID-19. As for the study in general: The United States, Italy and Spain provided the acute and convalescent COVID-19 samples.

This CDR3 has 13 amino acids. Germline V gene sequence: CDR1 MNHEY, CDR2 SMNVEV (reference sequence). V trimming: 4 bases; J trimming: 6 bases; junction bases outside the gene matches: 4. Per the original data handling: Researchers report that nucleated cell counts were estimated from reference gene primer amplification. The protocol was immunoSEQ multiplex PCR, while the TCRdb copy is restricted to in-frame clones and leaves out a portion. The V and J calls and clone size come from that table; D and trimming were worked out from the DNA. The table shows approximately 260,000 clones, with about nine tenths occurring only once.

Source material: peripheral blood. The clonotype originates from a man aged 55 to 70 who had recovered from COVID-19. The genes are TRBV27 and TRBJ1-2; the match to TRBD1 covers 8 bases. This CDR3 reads CASSWTGRDGYTF. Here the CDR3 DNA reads TGTGCCAGCAGTTGGACAGGGCGCGATGGCTACACCTTC.